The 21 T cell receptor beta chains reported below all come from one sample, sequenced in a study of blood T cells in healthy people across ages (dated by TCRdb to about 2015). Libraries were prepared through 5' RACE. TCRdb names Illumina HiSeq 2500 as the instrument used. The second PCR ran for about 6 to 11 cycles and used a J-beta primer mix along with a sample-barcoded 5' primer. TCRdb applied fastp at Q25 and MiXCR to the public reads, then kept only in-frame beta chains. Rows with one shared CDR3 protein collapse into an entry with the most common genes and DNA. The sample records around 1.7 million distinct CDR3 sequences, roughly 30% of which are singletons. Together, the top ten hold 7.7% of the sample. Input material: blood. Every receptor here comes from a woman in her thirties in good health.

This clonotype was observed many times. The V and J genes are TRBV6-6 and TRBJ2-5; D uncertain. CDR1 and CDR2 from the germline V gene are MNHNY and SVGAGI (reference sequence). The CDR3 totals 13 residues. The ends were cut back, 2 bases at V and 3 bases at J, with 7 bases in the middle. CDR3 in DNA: TGTGCCAGCAGTTACGGTAGTAAAGAGACCCAGTACTTC. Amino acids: CASSYGSKETQYF.

As DNA, the CDR3 is TGCAGTGCTAGAGATAGCGGGGGCCGCAGGAATGAGCAGTTCTTC. It specifies CSARDSGGRRNEQFF. The chain carries TRBV20-1 and TRBJ2-1; 9 bases map to TRBD2. After removal of 0 bases from V and 7 bases from J, the junction contained 7 bases not matched to a gene. Germline CDR1 DFQATT, CDR2 SNEGSKA (reference sequence). This CDR3 region has 15 residues.

CDR3 nucleotide sequence: TGCAGTGCTAGAGATCCAAACGCTTGGGTAATTGGCAATCAGCCCCAGCATTTT. Translated, it gives CSARDPNAWVIGNQPQHF. The chain recombines TRBV20-1 with TRBJ1-5; D uncertain. Per the germline V gene, CDR1 is DFQATT and CDR2 is SNEGSKA (reference sequence). The CDR3 extends over 18 amino acids. Trimming took 0 bases from V and 2 from J, leaving 20 bases between them.

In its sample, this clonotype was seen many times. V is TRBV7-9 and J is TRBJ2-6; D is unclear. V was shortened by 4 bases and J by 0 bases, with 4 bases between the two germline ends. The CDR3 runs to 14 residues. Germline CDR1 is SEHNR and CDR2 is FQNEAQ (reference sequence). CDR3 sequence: CASSSTSGANVLTF. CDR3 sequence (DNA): TGTGCCAGCAGCTCAACCTCTGGGGCCAACGTCCTGACTTTC.

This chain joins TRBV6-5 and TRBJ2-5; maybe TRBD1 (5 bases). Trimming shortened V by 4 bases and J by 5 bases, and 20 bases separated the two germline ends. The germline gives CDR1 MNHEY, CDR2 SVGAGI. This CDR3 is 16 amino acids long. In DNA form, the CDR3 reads TGTGCCAGCAGTTCAAGCTGGGGTCTAGGGGCCGAGACCCAGTACTTC. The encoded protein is CASSSSWGLGAETQYF.

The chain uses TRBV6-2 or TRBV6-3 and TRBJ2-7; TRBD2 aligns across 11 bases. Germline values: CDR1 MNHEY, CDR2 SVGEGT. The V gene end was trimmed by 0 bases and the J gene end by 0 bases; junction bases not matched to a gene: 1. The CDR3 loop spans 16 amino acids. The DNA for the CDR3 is TGTGCCAGCAGTTACTCTCTAGCGGGAGGCTCCTACGAGCAGTACTTC. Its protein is CASSYSLAGGSYEQYF.

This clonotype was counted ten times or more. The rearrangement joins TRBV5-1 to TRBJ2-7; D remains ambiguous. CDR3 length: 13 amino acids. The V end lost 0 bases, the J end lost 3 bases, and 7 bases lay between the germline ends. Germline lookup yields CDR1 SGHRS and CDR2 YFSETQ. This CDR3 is CASSLVTGYEQYF. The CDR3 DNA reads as TGCGCCAGCAGCTTGGTTACGGGCTACGAGCAGTACTTC.

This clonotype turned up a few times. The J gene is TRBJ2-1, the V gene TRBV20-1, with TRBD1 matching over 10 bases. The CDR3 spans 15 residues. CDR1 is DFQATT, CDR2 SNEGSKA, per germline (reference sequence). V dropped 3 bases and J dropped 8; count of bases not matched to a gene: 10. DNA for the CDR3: TGCAGTGCTAGGGGGGACAGGGGCCAAGGCGATGAGCAGTTCTTC. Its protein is CSARGDRGQGDEQFF.

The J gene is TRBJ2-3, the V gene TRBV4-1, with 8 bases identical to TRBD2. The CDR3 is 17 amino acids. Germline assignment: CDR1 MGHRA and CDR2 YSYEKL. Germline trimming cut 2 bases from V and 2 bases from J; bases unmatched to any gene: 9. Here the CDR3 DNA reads TGCGCCAGCAGCCAACGAAGGGGCGGGGGGATCACAGATACGCAGTATTTT. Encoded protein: CASSQRRGGGITDTQYF.

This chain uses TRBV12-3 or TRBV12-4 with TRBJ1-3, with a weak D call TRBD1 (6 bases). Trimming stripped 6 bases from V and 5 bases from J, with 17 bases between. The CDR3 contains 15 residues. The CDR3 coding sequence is TGTGCCAGCAGCCAAACAGGGAGTAGTCGAAACACCATATATTTT. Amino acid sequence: CASSQTGSSRNTIYF.

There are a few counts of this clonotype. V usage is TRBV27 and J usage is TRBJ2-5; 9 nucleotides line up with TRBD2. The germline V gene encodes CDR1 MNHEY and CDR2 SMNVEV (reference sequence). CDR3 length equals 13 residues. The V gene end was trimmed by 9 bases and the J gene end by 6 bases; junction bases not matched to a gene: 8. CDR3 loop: CASSSGTSQTQYF. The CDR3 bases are TGTGCCAGTTCGTCCGGGACTAGCCAGACCCAGTACTTC.

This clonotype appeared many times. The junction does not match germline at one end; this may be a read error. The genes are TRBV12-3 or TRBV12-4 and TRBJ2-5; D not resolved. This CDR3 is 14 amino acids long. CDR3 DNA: TGTGCCAGCAGCTTAGGGCAATCCCAAGAGACCCAGTACTTC. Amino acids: CASSLGQSQETQYF.

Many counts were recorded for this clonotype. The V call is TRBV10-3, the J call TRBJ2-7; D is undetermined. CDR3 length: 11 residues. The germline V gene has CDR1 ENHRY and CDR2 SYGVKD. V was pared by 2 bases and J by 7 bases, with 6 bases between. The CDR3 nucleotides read TGTGCCATCAGTGAGAGGGTTGAGCAGTACTTC. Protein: CAISERVEQYF.

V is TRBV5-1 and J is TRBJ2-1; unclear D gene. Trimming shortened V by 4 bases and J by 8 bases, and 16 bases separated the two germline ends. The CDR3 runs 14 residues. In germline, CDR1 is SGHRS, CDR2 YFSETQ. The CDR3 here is CASSTGSKVDEQFF. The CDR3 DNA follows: TGCGCCAGCAGCACTGGATCCAAGGTGGATGAGCAGTTCTTC. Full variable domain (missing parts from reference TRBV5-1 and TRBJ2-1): KAGVTQTPRYLIKTRGQQVTLSCSPISGHRSVSWYQQTPGQGLQFLFEYFSETQRNKGNFPGRFSGRQFSNSRSEMNVSTLELGDSALYLCASSTGSKVDEQFFGPGTRLTVL.

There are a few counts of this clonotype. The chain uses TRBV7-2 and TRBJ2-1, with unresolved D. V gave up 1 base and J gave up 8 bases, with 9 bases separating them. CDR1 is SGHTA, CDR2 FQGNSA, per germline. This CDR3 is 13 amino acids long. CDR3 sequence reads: CASSLDPGDEQFF. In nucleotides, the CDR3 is TGTGCCAGCAGCTTAGACCCGGGCGATGAGCAGTTCTTC.

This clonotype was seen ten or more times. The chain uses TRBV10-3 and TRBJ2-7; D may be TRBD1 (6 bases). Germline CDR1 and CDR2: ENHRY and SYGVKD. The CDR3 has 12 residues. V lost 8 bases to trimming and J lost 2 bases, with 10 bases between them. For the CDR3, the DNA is TGTGCCATCGGGGGCGACACCTACGAGCAGTACTTC. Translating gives CAIGGDTYEQYF.

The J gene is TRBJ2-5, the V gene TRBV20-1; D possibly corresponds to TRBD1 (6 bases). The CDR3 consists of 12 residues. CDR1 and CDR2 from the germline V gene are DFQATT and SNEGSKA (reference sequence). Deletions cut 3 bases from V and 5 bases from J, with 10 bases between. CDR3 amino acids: CSARGASETQYF. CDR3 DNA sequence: TGCAGTGCTAGGGGGGCCTCGGAGACCCAGTACTTC.

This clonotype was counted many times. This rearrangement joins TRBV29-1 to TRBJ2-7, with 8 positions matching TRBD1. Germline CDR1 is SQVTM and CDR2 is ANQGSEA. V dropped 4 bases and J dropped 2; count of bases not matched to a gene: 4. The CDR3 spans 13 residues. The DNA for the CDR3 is TGCAGCGTTGCCGGACAGGGTACCTACGAGCAGTACTTC. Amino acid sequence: CSVAGQGTYEQYF.

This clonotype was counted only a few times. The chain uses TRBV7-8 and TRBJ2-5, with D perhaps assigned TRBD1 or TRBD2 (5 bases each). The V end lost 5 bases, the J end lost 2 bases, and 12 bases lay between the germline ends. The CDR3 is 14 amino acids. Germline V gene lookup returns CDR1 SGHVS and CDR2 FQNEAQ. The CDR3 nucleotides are TGTGCCAGCAGCACGGGGACCTCTCAAGAGACCCAGTACTTC. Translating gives CASSTGTSQETQYF.

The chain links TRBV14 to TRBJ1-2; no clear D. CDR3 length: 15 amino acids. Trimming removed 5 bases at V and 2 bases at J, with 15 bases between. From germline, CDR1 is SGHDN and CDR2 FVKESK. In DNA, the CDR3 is TGTGCCAGCAGCGGAGGCTCTTCATGGAACTATGGCTACACCTTC. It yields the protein CASSGGSSWNYGYTF.

The CDR3: CASSFPRGQGDTEAFF. DNA of the CDR3: TGTGCCAGCAGCTTTCCCCGAGGACAGGGGGACACTGAAGCTTTCTTT. The V gene is TRBV11-1, the J gene TRBJ1-1, with 10 bases identical to TRBD1. The trim removed 3 bases at V and 3 bases at J, leaving 7 bases unmatched. This CDR3 is 16 amino acids long. In germline, CDR1 is SGHAT, CDR2 FQDESV (reference sequence).